The source of this TCR beta chain is a study of T cell changes during pregnancy in multiple sclerosis. Some clones are missing from TCRdb's copy, which holds only in-frame ones; the method was immunoSEQ multiplex PCR. The sample lists approximately 88,000 clones, just under 95% occurring once. CDR1 SGHNT and CDR2 YYREEE come from the germline V gene (reference sequence). This CDR3 spans 17 amino acids. V gave up 0 bases and J gave up 5 bases; unmatched junction bases: 12. This receptor was identified in a female donor with multiple sclerosis, enrolled in a pregnancy study. The sequencing here drew on peripheral blood, taken in the first trimester of pregnancy. This chain links TRBV5-4 with TRBJ1-1; 8 bases are shared with TRBD1. CDR3 residues: CASSLAGGPIPGTEAFF. The DNA of the CDR3 is TGTGCCAGCAGCTTGGCAGGGGGCCCAATTCCCGGAACTGAAGCTTTCTTT.